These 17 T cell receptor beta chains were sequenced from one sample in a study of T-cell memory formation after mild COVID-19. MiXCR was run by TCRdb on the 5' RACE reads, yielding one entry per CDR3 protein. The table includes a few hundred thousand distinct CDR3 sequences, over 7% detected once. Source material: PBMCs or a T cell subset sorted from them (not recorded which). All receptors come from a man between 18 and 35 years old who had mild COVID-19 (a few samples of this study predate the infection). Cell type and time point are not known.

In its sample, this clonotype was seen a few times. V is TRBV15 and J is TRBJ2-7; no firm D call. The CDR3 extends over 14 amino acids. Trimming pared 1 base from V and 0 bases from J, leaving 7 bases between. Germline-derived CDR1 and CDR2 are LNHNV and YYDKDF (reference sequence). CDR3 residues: CATSRGRGSYEQYF. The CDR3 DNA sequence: TGTGCCACCAGCAGAGGCAGAGGCTCCTACGAGCAGTACTTC.

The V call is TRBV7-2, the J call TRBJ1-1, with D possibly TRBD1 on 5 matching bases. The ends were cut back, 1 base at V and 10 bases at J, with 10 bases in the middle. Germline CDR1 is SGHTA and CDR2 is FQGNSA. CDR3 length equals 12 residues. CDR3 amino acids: CASSLVGAGAFF. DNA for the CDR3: TGTGCCAGCAGCTTAGTAGGGGCCGGAGCTTTCTTT.

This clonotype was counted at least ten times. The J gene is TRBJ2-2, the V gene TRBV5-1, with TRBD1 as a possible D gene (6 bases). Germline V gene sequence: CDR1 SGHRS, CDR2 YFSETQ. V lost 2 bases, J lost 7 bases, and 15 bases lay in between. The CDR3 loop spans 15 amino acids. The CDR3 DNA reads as TGCGCCAGCAGCTTATTACAGGGTAACGGCGGGGAGCTGTTTTTT. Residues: CASSLLQGNGGELFF.

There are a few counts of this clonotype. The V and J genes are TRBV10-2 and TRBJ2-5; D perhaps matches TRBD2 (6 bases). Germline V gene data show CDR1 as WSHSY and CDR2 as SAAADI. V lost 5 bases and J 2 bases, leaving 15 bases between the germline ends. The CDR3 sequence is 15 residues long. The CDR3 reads CASSPLGLAQETQYF. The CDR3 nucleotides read TGCGCCAGCAGTCCACTGGGACTCGCTCAAGAGACCCAGTACTTC.

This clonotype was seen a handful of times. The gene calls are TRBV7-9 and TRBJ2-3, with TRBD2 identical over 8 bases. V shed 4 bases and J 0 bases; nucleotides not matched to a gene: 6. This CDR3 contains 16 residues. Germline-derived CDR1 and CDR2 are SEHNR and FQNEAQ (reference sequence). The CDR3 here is CASSSPGLASTDTQYF. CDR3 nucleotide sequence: TGTGCCAGCAGCTCACCTGGACTAGCTAGCACAGATACGCAGTATTTT.

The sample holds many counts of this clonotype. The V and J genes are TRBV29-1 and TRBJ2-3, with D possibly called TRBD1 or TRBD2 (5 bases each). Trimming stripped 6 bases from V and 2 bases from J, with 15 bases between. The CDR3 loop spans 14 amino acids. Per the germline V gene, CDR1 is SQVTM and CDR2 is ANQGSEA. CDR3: CSVRILGVTDTQYF. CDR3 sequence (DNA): TGCAGCGTACGCATCCTGGGGGTCACAGATACGCAGTATTTT.

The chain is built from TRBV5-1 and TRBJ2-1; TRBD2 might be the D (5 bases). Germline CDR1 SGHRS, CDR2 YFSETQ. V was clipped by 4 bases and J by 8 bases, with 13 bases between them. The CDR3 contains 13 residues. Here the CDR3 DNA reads TGCGCCAGCAGCGCAGGACTTGTGGATGAGCAGTTCTTC. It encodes CASSAGLVDEQFF. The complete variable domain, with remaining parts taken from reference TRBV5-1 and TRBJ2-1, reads KAGVTQTPRYLIKTRGQQVTLSCSPISGHRSVSWYQQTPGQGLQFLFEYFSETQRNKGNFPGRFSGRQFSNSRSEMNVSTLELGDSALYLCASSAGLVDEQFFGPGTRLTVL.

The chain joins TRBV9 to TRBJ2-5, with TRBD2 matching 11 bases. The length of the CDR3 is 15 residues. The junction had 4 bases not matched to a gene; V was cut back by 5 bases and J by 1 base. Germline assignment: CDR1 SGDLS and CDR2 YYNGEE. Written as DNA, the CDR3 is TGTGCCAGCAGTTTACTAGCGGGGGCCCAAGAGACCCAGTACTTC. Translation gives CASSLLAGAQETQYF. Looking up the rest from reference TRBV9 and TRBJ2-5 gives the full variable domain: DSGVTQTPKHLITATGQRVTLRCSPRSGDLSVYWYQQSLDQGLQFLIQYYNGEERAKGNILERFSAQQFPDLHSELNLSSLELGDSALYFCASSLLAGAQETQYFGPGTRLLVL.

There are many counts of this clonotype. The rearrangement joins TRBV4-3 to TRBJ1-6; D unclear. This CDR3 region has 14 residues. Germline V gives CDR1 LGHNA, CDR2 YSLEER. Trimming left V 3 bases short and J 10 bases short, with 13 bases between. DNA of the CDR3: TGCGCCAGCAGCCAGGCGGGATTAGTATCACCCCTCCACTTT. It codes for CASSQAGLVSPLHF.

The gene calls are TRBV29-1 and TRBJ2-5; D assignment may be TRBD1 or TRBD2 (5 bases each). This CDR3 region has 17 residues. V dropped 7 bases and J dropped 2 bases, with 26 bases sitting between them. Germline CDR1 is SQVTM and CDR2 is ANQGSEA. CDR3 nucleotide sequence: TGCAGCGCTGCGCGCGGCGCCGGGACGGAGAAACAAGAGACCCAGTACTTC. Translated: CSAARGAGTEKQETQYF.

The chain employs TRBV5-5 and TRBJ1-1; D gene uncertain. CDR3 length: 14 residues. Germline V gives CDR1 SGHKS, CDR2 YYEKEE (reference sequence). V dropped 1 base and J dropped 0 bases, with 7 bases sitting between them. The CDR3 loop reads CASSLLDMNTEAFF. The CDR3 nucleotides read TGTGCCAGCAGCTTGCTTGACATGAACACTGAAGCTTTCTTT.

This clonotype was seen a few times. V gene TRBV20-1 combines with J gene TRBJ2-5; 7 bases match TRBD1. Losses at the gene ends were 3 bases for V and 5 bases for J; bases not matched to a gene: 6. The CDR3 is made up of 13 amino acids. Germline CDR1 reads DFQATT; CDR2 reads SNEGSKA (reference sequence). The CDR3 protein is CSARTGFHETQYF. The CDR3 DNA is TGCAGTGCTAGGACAGGGTTCCACGAGACCCAGTACTTC.

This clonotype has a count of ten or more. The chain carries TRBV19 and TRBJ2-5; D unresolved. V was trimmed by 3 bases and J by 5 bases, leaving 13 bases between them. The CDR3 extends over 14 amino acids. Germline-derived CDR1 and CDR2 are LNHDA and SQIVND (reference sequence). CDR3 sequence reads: CASSILTSPETQYF. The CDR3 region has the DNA TGTGCCAGTAGTATTTTGACATCGCCGGAGACCCAGTACTTC.

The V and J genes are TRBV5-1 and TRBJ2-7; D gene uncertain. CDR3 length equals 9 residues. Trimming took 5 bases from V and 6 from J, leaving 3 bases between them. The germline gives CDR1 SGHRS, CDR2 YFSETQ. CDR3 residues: CASRSEQYV. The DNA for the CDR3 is TGCGCCAGCAGGTCCGAGCAGTACGTC.

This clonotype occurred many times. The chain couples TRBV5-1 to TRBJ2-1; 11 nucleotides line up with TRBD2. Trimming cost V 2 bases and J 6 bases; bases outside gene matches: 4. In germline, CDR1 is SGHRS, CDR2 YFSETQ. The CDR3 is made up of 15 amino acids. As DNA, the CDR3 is TGCGCCAGCAGCTTAGGGACTAGCGGCAGCAATGAGCAGTTCTTC. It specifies CASSLGTSGSNEQFF.

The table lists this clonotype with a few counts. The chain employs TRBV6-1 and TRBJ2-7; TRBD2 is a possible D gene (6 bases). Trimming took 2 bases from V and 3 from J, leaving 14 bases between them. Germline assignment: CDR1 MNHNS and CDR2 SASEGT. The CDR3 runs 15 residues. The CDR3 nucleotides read TGTGCCAGCAGTGAAAAGAACAGCGGGTACTACGAGCAGTACTTC. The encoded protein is CASSEKNSGYYEQYF.

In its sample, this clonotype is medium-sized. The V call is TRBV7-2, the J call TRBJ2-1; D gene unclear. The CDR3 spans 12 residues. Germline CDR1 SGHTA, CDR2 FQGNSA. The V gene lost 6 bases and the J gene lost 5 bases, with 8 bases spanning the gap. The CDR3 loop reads CASSGRHNEQFF. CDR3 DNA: TGTGCCAGCAGTGGACGGCACAATGAGCAGTTCTTC.